This TCR beta chain was recovered during a study of Tregs in tolerant kidney transplant recipients. Findings and limits, study-wide: The most relevant donor-specific Treg TCRbeta repertoire apparently came from expansion with activated donor B cells. No direct test of biological reproducibility was done here. Few patients were studied, so findings need validation in larger groups.

The CDR3 sequence is 14 residues long. Germline loops: CDR1 SGHRS, CDR2 YFSETQ. Deletions cut 0 bases from V and 2 bases from J, with 6 bases between. Sequencing used immunoSEQ multiplex PCR; TCRdb keeps in-frame clones, though not all of them. The sample carries some 250,000 clones, 80% to 85% recorded once. Turning to this clone: The antigen is unknown.

CD4+CD25+CD127- Tregs, CD4+CD25- non-Tregs, CD4 and CD8 cells were sorted. The sequence came from a human donor in good health. The V gene is TRBV5-1, the J gene TRBJ1-3, with D tentatively TRBD1 (6 bases). What was sequenced was CD4+ T cells from blood. This CDR3 reads CASSLAGAGNTIYF. The CDR3 nucleotides read TGCGCCAGCAGCTTGGCAGGGGCTGGAAACACCATATATTTT.